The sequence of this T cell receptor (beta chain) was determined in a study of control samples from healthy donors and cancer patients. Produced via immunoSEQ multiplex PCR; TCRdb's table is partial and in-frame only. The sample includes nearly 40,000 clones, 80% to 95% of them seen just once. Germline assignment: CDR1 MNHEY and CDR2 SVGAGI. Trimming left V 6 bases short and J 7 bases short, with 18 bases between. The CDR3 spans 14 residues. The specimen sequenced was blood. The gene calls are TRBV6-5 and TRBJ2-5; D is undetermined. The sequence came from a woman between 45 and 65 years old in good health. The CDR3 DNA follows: TGTGCCAGCAGCCTCGTGTTTCAGGATGGGACCCAGTACTTC. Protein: CASSLVFQDGTQYF.